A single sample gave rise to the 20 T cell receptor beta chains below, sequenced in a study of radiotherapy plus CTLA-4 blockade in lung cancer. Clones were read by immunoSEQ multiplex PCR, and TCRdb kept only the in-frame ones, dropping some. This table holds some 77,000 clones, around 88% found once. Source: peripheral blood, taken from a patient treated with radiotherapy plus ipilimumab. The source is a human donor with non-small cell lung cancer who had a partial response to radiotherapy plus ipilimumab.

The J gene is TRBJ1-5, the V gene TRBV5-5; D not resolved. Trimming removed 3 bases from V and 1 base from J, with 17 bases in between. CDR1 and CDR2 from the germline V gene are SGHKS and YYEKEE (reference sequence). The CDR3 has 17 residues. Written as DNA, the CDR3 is TGTGCCAGCAGCTCCGGACGGGGTGGAGAGAGCAATCAGCCCCAGCATTTT. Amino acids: CASSSGRGGESNQPQHF.

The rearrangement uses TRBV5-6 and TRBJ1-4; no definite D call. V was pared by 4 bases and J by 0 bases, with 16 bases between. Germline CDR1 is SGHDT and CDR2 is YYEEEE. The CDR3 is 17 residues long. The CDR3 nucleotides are TGTGCCAGCAGCCCGAGGGTAGGCAGCCCAACTAATGAAAAACTGTTTTTT. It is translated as CASSPRVGSPTNEKLFF.

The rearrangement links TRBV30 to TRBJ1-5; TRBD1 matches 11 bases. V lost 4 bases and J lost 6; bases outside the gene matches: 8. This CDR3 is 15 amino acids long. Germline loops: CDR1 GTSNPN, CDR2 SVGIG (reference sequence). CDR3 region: CAWKDRGRLGQPQHF. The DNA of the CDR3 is TGTGCCTGGAAGGACAGGGGGCGGTTAGGTCAGCCCCAGCATTTT.

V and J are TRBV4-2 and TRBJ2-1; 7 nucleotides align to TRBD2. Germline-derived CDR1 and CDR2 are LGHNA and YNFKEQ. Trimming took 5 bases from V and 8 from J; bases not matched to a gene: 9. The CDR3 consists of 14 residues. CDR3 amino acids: CASSGRDYGDEQFF. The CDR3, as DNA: TGTGCCAGCAGCGGACGGGACTATGGCGATGAGCAGTTCTTC.

The DNA for the CDR3 is TGTGCCAGCAGTGGGACAGGGGTTGGGACTGAAGCTTTCTTT. This translates into CASSGTGVGTEAFF. The chain has TRBV6-1 and TRBJ1-1; 9 bases line up with TRBD1. Germline values: CDR1 MNHNS, CDR2 SASEGT. The CDR3 runs 14 residues. The J segment lost 5 bases and the V segment lost 4 bases, leaving 5 bases of the junction unmatched.

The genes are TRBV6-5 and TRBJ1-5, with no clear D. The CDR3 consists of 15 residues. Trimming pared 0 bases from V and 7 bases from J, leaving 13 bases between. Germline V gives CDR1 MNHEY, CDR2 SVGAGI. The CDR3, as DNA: TGTGCCAGCAGTTACTCGTCCTCCCAGAGGCAGCCCCAGCATTTT. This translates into CASSYSSSQRQPQHF.

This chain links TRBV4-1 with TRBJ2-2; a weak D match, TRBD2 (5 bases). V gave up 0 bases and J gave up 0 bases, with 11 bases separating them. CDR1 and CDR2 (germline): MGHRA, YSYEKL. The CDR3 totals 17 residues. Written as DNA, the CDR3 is TGCGCCAGCAGCCAAGATCGGGGTGGGTCGAACACCGGGGAGCTGTTTTTT. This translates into CASSQDRGGSNTGELFF.

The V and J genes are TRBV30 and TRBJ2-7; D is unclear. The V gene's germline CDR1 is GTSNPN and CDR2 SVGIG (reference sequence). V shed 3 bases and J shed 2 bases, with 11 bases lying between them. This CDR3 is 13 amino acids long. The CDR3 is CAWSPGSTYEQYF. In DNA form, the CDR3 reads TGTGCCTGGAGCCCAGGCAGTACCTACGAGCAGTACTTC.

The CDR3 nucleotides read TGTGCCACCAAGACTAGCGGGAAGAACACCGGGGAGCTGTTTTTT. Translation: CATKTSGKNTGELFF. This chain links TRBV7-6 with TRBJ2-2; 11 bases are a match to TRBD2. The CDR3 covers 15 residues. Germline values: CDR1 SGHVS, CDR2 FNYEAQ. Trimming at V came to 10 bases and at J to 1 base, leaving 5 bases not matched to a gene.

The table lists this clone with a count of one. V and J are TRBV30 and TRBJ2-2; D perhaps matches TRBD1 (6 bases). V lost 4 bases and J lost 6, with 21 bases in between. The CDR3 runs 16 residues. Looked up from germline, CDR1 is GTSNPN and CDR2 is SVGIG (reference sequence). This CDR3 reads CAWTGQQGIVAGELFF. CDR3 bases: TGTGCCTGGACCGGGCAACAGGGAATCGTGGCCGGGGAGCTGTTTTTT.

CDR3 in amino acids: CASSALDSNYGYTF. CDR3 DNA sequence: TGTGCCAGCAGTGCCCTCGACAGTAACTATGGCTACACCTTC. V and J are TRBV28 and TRBJ1-2; perhaps TRBD1 as D (5 bases). The V gene's germline CDR1 is MDHEN and CDR2 SYDVKM. This CDR3 is 14 amino acids long. Deletions cut 5 bases from V and 1 base from J, with 11 bases between.

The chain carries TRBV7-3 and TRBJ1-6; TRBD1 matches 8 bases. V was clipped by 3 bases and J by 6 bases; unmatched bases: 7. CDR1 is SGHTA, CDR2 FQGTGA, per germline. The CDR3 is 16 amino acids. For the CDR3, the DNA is TGTGCCAGCAGCTTGATGCCCAGGGGGCTTAATTCACCCCTCCACTTT. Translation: CASSLMPRGLNSPLHF.

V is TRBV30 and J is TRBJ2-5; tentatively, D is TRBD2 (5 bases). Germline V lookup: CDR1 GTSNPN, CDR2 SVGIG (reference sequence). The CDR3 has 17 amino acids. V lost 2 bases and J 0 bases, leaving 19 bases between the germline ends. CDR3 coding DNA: TGTGCCTGGAGTCCTATCCCAACAAAGCGGTACCAAGAGACCCAGTACTTC. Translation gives CAWSPIPTKRYQETQYF.

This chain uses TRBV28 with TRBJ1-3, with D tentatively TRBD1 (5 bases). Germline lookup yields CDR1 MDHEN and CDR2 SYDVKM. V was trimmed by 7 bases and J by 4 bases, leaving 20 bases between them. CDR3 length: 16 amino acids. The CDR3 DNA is TGTGCCAGCAACTCCCGGGGACTACAAGGGGGAAACACCATATATTTT. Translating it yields CASNSRGLQGGNTIYF.

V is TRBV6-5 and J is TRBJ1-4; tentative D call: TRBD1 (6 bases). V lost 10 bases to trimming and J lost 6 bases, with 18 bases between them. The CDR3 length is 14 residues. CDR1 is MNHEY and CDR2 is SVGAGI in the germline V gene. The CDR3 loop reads CATRPGDIYEKLFF. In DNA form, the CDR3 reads TGTGCCACCCGACCCGGGGACATCTATGAAAAACTGTTTTTT.

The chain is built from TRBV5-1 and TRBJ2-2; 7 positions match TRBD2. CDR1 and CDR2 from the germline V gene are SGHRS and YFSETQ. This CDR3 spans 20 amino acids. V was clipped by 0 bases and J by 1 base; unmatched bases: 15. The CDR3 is CASSLALAEGYKMNTGELFF. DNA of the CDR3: TGCGCCAGCAGCTTGGCTCTAGCGGAAGGGTACAAAATGAACACCGGGGAGCTGTTTTTT. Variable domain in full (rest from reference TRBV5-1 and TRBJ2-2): KAGVTQTPRYLIKTRGQQVTLSCSPISGHRSVSWYQQTPGQGLQFLFEYFSETQRNKGNFPGRFSGRQFSNSRSEMNVSTLELGDSALYLCASSLALAEGYKMNTGELFFGEGSRLTVL.

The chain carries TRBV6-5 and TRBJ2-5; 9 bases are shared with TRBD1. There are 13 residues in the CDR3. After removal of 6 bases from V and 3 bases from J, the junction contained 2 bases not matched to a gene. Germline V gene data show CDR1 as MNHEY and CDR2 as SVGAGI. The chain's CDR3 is CASRRTGEETQYF. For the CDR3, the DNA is TGTGCCAGCAGGAGGACAGGGGAAGAGACCCAGTACTTC.

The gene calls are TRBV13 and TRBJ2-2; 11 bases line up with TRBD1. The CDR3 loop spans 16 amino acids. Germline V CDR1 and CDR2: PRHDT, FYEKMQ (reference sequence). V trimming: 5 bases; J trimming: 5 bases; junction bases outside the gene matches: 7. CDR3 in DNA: TGTGCCAGCAGCCGCGGACAGGGGGCAGGTACCGGGGAGCTGTTTTTT. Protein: CASSRGQGAGTGELFF.

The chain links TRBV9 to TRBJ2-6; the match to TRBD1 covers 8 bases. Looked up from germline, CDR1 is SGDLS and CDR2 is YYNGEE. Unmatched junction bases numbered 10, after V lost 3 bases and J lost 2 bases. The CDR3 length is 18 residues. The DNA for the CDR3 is TGTGCCAGCAGCGCTAGACAGGGGTTGGAGGCTGGGGCCAACGTCCTGACTTTC. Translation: CASSARQGLEAGANVLTF.

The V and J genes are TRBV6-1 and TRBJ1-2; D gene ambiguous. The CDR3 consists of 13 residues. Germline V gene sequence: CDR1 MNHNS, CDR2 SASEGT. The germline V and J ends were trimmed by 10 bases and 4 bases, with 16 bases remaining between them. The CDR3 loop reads CATLPEVGYGYTF. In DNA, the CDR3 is TGTGCCACCCTTCCCGAGGTGGGCTATGGCTACACCTTC.